This entry describes one T cell receptor (beta chain). Its antigen remains undetermined. The data are from a study of CXCR3-negative and CXCR3-positive naive CD8 T cells (dated by TCRdb to the late 2010s). Turning to the overall study: In total, 130 million to 150 million TRB reads were obtained, or roughly 1.5 +/- 0.3 million reads per library. Diversity and physicochemical repertoire analyses covered about a dozen donors pooled from two independent experiments. TRBV-TRBJ cluster analysis included naive subsets from roughly 5 donors and memory cells from 3 donors. Results and caveats for the whole study, not just this receptor: Because surface CD5, which has been linked to self-reactivity in mice, was comparable between naive subsets, TCR interaction strength was also inferred from TRB CDR3 physicochemical properties. TRB CDR3s from CXCR3-positive naive cells showed higher hydrophobicity (lower Kidera factor 4), lower energy, and higher strength and volume indices than CXCR3-negative naive cells. Similar TRBV-TRBJ usage was shown by naive CXCR3-negative and CXCR3-positive cells from the same donor, whereas distinct patterns were shown by memory cells. Repertoire diversity was comparably high in both naive subsets but much lower in memory CD8+ T cells. Freshly isolated PBMCs were used for most assays because CXCR3 expression went down partially after cryopreservation.

TCRdb records NextSeq 550 as the sequencer. The Human TCR Profiling Kit (MiLaboratory) was used to make UMI-labeled 5' RACE TRB cDNA libraries. cDNA synthesis used the entire amount of extracted RNA, and PCR amplification then used the entire amount of cDNA produced. Libraries were prepared in parallel with an identical number of PCR cycles. As for the original processing: MIGEC and MiXCR extracted about 53,000 +/- 10,000 unique UMI-labeled TRB cDNA molecules per library, requiring at least two reads per UMI. An average of approximately 40,000 +/- 10,000 functional in-frame TRB CDR3 nucleotide clonotypes without stop codons was found per library. After downsampling to 5000 UMI-labeled TRB molecules per sample, diversity metrics, including normalized Shannon-Wiener and Chao1, were computed in VDJtools. VDJtools was used to calculate clonotype-size-weighted physicochemical properties of the central five CDR3 residues, namely interaction energy, strength, volume and Kidera factor 4. TCRdb reprocessed the public reads and reports one entry per CDR3 protein sequence, without DNA. TCRdb's processing, not the authors', yielded these V and J calls. This sample's table carries some 67,000 distinct CDR3 sequences. Together, the top ten hold approximately 1.5% of the sample.

Looking up the germline V gene yields CDR1 MDHEN and CDR2 SYDVKM. The CDR3 contains 15 residues, cysteine and phenylalanine counted. No DNA sequence is on record. For each CD8+ T cell subset, flow sorting was done in triplicate, and 310,000 or so cells per subset went directly into RLT lysis buffer. To exclude memory contaminants, naive CD8+ T cells were stringently defined as CD45RO-CCR7+CD27+CD95-. Standard density gradient centrifugation was used to isolate peripheral blood mononuclear cells from buffy coats. A FACSAria III was used to flow-sort naive CD8+ T cells into CXCR3-negative and CXCR3-positive populations. Total RNA was extracted from sorted cells with an RNeasy Mini Kit.

The chain was built from TRBV28 and TRBJ1-5; TCRdb picks TRBD1, but there is no DNA to check that call. Sequencing input: naive CXCR3- CD8+ T cells from blood. The cell subset or site label on this specimen signifies: CD45RO-CCR7+CD27+CD95- naive CD8+ T cells lacking CXCR3 (TNR3-). The TCR comes from a human donor in good health. Some clones in this sample may be carry-over from other donors' samples. CDR3 region: CASSPGTRVNQPQHF. The reference TRBV28 and TRBJ1-5 proteins fill in what lies around the CDR3, so the full variable domain reads DVKVTQSSRYLVKRTGEKVFLECVQDMDHENMFWYRQDPGLGLRLIYFSYDVKMKEKGDIPEGYSVSREKKERFSLILESASTNQTSMYLCASSPGTRVNQPQHFGDGTRLSIL.